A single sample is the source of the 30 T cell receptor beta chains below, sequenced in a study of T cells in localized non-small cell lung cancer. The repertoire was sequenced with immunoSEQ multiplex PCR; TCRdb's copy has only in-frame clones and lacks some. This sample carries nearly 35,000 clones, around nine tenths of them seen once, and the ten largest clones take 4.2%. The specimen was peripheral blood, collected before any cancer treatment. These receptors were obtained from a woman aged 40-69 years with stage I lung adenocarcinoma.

CDR3 loop: CASSQTLSGNTIYF. As DNA, the CDR3 is TGCGCCAGCAGCCAAACTCTTTCTGGAAACACCATATATTTT. The chain joins TRBV4-3 to TRBJ1-3; no definite D call. The V end lost 2 bases, the J end lost 1 base, and 6 bases lay between the germline ends. Per germline, CDR1 LGHNA and CDR2 YSLEER. The CDR3 contains 14 residues.

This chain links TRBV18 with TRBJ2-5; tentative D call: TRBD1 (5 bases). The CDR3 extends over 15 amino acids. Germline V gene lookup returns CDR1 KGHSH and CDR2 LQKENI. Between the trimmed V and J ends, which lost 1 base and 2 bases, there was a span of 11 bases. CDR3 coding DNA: TGTGCCAGCTCACCACGCGACAGACAACAAGAGACCCAGTACTTC. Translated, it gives CASSPRDRQQETQYF.

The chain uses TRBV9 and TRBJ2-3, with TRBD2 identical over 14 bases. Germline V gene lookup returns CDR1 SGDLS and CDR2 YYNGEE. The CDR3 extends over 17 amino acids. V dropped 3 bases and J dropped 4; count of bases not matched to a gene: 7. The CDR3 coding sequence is TGTGCCAGCAGCGGACCGACTAGCGGGGGGGCGTCAGATACGCAGTATTTT. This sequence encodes CASSGPTSGGASDTQYF.

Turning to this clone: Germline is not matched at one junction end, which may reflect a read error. CDR3 in amino acids: CASSPTQGQERFF. The CDR3 DNA is TGTGCCAGCAGCCCCACCCAGGGGCAGGAGCGGTTCTTC. The rearrangement links TRBV7-9 to TRBJ2-1; D possibly corresponds to TRBD1 (6 bases). Germline assignment: CDR1 SEHNR and CDR2 FQNEAQ (reference sequence). The CDR3 consists of 13 residues.

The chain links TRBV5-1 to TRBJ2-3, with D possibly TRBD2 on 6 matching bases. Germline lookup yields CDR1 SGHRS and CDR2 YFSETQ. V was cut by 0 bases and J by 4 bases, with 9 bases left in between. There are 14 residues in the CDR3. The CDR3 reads CASSLGREADTQYF. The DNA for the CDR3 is TGCGCCAGCAGCTTGGGCAGGGAGGCAGATACGCAGTATTTT. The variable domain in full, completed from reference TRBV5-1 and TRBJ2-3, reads KAGVTQTPRYLIKTRGQQVTLSCSPISGHRSVSWYQQTPGQGLQFLFEYFSETQRNKGNFPGRFSGRQFSNSRSEMNVSTLELGDSALYLCASSLGREADTQYFGPGTRLTVL.

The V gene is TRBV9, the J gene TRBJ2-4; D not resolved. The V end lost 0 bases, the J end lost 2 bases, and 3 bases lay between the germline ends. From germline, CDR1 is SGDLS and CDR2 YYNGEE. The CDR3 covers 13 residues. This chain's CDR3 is CASSVDPKNIQYF. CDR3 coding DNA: TGTGCCAGCAGCGTAGATCCCAAAAACATTCAGTACTTC.

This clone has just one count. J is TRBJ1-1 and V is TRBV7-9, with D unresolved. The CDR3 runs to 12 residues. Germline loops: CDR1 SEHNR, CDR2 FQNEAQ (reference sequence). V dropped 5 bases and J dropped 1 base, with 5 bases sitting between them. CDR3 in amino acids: CASSRPNTEAFF. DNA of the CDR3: TGTGCCAGCAGCCGTCCGAACACTGAAGCTTTCTTT. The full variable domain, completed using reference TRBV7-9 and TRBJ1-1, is DTGVSQNPRHKITKRGQNVTFRCDPISEHNRLYWYRQTLGQGPEFLTYFQNEAQLEKSRLLSDRFSAERPKGSFSTLEIQRTEQGDSAMYLCASSRPNTEAFFGQGTRLTVV.

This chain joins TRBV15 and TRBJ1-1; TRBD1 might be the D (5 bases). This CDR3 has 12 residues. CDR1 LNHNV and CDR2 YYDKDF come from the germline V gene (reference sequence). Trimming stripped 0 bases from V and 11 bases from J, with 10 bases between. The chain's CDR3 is CATSRDFGGAFF. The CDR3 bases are TGTGCCACCAGCAGAGATTTCGGGGGGGCTTTCTTT. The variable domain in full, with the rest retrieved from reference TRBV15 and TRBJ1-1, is DAMVIQNPRYQVTQFGKPVTLSCSQTLNHNVMYWYQQKSSQAPKLLFHYYDKDFNNEADTPDNFQSRRPNTSFCFLDIRSPGLGDTAMYLCATSRDFGGAFFGQGTRLTVV.

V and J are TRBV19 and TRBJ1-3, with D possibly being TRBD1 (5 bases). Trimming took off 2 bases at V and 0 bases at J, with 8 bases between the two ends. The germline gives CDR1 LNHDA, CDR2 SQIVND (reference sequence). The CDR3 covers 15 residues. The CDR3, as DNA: TGTGCCAGTAGTATAAGGGACCACTCTGGAAACACCATATATTTT. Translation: CASSIRDHSGNTIYF.

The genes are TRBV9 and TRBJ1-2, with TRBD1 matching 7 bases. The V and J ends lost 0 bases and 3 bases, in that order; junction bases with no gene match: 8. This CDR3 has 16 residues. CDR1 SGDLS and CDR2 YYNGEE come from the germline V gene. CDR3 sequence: CASSVDETGWDYGYTF. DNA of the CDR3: TGTGCCAGCAGCGTAGATGAGACAGGGTGGGACTATGGCTACACCTTC.

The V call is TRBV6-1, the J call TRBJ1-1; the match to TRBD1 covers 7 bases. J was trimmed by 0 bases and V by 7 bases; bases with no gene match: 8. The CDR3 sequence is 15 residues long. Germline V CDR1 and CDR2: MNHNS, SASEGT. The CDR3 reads CASTPTGQMNTEAFF. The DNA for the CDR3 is TGTGCCAGCACTCCGACAGGGCAAATGAACACTGAAGCTTTCTTT.

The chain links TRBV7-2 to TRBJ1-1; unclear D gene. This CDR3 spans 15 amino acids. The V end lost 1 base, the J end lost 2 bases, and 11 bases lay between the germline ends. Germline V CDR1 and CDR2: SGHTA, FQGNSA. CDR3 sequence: CASSLDPGPNTEAFF. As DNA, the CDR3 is TGTGCCAGCAGCTTAGACCCCGGTCCCAACACTGAAGCTTTCTTT.

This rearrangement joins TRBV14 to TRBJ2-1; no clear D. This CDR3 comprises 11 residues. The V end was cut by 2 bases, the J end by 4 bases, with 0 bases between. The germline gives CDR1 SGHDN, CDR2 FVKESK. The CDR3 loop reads CASSQYNEQFF. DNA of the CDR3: TGTGCCAGCAGCCAATACAATGAGCAGTTCTTC.

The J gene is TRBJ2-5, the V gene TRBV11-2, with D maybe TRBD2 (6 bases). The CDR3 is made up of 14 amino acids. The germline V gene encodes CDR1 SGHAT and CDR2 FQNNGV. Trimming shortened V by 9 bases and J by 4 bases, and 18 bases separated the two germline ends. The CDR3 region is CASGAGLTGETQYF. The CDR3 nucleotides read TGTGCCAGTGGGGCGGGACTCACTGGAGAGACCCAGTACTTC.

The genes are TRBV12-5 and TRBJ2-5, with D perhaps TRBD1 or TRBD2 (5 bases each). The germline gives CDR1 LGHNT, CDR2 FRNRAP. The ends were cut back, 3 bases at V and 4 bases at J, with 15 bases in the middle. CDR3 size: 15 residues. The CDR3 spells CASGFGRGRRETQYF. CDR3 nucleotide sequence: TGTGCTAGTGGTTTCGGCCGGGGCCGGCGAGAGACCCAGTACTTC.

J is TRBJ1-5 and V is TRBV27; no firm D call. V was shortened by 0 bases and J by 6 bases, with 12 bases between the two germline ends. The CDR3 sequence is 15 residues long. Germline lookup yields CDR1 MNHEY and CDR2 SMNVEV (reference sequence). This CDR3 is CASSLSKGSGQPQHF. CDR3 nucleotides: TGTGCCAGCAGTTTATCGAAGGGAAGCGGTCAGCCCCAGCATTTT.

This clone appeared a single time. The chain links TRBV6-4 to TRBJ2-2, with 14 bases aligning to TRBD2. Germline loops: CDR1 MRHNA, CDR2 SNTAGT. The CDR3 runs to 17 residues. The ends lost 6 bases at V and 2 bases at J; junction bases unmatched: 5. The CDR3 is CASRGLAGAPNTGELFF. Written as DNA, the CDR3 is TGTGCCAGCAGGGGACTAGCGGGGGCCCCTAACACCGGGGAGCTGTTTTTT.

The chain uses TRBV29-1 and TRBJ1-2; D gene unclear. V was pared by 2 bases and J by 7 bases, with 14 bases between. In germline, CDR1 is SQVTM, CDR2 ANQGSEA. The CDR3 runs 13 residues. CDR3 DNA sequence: TGCAGCGTTGAAAACCGAATGATGGGTGGCTACACCTTC. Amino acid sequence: CSVENRMMGGYTF.

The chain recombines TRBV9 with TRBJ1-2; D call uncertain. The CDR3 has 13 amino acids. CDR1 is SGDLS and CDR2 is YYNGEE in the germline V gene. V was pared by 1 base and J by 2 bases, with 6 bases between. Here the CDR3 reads CASSVTGNYGYTF. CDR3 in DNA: TGTGCCAGCAGCGTAACTGGAAACTATGGCTACACCTTC.

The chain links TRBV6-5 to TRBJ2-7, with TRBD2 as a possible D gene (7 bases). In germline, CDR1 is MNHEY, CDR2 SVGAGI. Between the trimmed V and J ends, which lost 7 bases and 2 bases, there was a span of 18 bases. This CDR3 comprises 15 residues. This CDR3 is CASTEGGATPYEQYF. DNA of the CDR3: TGTGCCAGCACCGAAGGGGGGGCTACGCCCTACGAGCAGTACTTC.

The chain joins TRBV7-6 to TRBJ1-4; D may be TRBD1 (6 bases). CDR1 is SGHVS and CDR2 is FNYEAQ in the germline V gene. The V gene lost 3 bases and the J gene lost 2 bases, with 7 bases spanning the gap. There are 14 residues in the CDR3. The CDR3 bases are TGTGCCAGCAGCTTTACAGGGACTAATGAAAAACTGTTTTTT. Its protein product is CASSFTGTNEKLFF.

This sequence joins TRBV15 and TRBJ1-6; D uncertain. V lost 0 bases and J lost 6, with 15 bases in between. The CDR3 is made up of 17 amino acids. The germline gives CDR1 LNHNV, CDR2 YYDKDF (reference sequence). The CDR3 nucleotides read TGTGCCACCAGCAGAGATCCCCGGGGTACTGCTAATTCACCCCTCCACTTT. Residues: CATSRDPRGTANSPLHF.

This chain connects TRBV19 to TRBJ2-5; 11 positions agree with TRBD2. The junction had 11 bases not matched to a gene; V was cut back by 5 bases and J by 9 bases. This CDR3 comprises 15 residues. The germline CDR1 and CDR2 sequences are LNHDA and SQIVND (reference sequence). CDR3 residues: CASSWGSGGARAQYF. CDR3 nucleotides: TGTGCCAGTAGTTGGGGTAGCGGGGGGGCGAGGGCCCAGTACTTC.

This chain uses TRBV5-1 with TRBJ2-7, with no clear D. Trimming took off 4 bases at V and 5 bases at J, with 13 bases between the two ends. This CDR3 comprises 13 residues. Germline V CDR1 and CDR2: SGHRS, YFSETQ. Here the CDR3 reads CASSRQNSHEQYF. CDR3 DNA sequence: TGCGCCAGCAGCCGACAAAATAGCCACGAGCAGTACTTC.

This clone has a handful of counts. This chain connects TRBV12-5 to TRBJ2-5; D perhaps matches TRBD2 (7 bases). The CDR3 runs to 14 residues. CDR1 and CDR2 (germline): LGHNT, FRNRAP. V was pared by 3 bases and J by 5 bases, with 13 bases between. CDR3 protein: CASGFGGGRETQYF. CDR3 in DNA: TGTGCTAGTGGTTTTGGCGGGGGCAGGGAGACCCAGTACTTC.

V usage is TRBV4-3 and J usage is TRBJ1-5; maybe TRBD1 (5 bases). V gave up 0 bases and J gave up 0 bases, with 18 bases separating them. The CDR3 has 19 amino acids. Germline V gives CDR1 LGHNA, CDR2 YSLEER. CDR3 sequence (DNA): TGCGCCAGCAGCCAAGATTGGGATAGGGGCCTTAGTAGCAATCAGCCCCAGCATTTT. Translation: CASSQDWDRGLSSNQPQHF.

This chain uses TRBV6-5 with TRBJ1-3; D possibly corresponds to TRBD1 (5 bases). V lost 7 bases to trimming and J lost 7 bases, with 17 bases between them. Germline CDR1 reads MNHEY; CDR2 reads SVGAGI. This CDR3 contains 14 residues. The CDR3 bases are TGTGCCAGCATCCGCGGGGGAGAGTCGAACACCATATATTTT. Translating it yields CASIRGGESNTIYF.

The CDR3 region has the DNA TGTGCCAGCAGCTTGGTTCGGGACAGGTACACCGGGGAGCTGTTTTTT. Translation gives CASSLVRDRYTGELFF. The chain employs TRBV5-6 and TRBJ2-2, with TRBD1 matching over 8 bases. The V segment lost 0 bases and the J segment 3 bases; nucleotides outside the gene matches: 4. CDR1 and CDR2 (germline): SGHDT, YYEEEE. The CDR3 has 16 amino acids.

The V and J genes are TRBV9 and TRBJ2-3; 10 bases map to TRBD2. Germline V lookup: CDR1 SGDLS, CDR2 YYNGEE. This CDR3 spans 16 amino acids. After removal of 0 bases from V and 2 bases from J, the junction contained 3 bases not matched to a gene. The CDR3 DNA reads TGTGCCAGCAGCGTAGGTCTAGCGGGGGCCACAGATACGCAGTATTTT. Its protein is CASSVGLAGATDTQYF. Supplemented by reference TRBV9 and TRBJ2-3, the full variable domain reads DSGVTQTPKHLITATGQRVTLRCSPRSGDLSVYWYQQSLDQGLQFLIQYYNGEERAKGNILERFSAQQFPDLHSELNLSSLELGDSALYFCASSVGLAGATDTQYFGPGTRLTVL.

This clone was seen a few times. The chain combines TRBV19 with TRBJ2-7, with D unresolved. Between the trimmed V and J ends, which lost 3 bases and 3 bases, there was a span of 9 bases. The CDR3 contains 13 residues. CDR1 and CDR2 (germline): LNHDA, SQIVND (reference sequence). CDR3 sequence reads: CASSMRVYYEQYF. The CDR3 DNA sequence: TGTGCCAGTAGTATGCGAGTGTACTACGAGCAGTACTTC.